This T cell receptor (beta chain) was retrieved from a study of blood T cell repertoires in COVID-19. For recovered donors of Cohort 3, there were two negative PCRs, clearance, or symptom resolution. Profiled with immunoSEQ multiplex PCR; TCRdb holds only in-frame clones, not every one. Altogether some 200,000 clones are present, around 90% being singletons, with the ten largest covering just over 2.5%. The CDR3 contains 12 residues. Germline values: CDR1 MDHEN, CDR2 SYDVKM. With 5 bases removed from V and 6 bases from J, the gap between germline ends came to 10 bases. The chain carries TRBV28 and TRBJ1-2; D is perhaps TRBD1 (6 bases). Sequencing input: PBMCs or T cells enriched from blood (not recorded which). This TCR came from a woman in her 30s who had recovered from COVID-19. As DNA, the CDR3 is TGTGCCAGCAGTACAAACAGGGATGGCTACACCTTC. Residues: CASSTNRDGYTF.